This T cell receptor beta chain was obtained from a study of shared T cell receptors in the human thymus. Sequencing used immunoSEQ multiplex PCR; TCRdb keeps in-frame clones, though not all of them. Of 500,000 to 850,000 clones detected, about 89% appear once; the ten largest clones hold more than 0.009%. This clone appeared once. These data were likewise used in another study, on human thymus T cells.

The sample was thymocytes. The receptor's source is a boy less than two years old with a congenital heart defect.

The CDR3 spells CASSFHTLGVPYEQYF. Here the CDR3 DNA reads TGCGCCAGCAGCTTCCACACACTCGGGGTACCCTACGAGCAGTACTTC. This chain links TRBV5-1 with TRBJ2-7; possibly TRBD2 for D (5 bases). The CDR3 extends over 16 amino acids. Germline V gene data show CDR1 as SGHRS and CDR2 as YFSETQ. Trimming cost V 2 bases and J 2 bases, with 17 bases left between them.